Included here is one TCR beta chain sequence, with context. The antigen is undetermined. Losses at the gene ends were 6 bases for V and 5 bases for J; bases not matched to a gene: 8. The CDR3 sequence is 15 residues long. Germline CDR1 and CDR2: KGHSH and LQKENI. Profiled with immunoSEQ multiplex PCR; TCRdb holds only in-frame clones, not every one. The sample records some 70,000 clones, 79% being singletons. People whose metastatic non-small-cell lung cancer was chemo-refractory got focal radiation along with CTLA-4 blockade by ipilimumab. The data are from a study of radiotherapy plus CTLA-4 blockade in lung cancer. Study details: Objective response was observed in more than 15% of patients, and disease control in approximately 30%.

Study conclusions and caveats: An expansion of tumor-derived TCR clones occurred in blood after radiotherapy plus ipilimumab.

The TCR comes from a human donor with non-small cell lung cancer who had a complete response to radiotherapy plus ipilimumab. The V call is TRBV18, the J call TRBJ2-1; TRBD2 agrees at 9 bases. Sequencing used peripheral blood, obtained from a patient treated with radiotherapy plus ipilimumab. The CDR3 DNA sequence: TGTGCCAGCTCCCCCGGGACTAGCTCTGACAATGAGCAGTTCTTC. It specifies CASSPGTSSDNEQFF.